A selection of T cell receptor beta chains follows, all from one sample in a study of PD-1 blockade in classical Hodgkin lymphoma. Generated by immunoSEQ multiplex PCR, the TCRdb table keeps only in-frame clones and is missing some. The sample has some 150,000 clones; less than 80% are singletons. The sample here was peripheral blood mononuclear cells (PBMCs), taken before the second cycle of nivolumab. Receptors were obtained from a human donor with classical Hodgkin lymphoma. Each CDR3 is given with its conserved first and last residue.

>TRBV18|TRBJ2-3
CASGLAGGSGTQYF
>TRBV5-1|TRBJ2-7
CASSPPGDSSYEQYF
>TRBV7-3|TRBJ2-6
CASSSTRLGANVLTF
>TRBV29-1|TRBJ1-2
CSVDRGYGYTF
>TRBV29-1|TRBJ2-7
CSVAGGSSYEQYF
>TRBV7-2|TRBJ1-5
CASSLGGYYYSNQPQHF
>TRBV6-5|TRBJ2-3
CASSGTLTDTQYF
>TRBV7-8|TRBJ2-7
CASSLTGTGVNYYEQYF
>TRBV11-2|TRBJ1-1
CASSFPQGPTYTRTEAFF
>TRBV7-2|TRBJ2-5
CASNGLARETQYF
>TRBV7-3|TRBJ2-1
CASSPGSGRGTEQFF
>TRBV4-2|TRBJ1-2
CASSQRGLDRGNYGYTF
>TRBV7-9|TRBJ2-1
CASSLGGGRGRYNEQFF
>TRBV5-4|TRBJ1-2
CASSFPGRTLGYGYTF
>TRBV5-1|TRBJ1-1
CASSLNGRGEAFF
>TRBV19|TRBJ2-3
CASRLLAEGGTDTQYF
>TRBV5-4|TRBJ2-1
CASSSGIRQFF
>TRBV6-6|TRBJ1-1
CASSPQGGTNTEAFF
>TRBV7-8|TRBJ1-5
CASSFGPYQPQHF
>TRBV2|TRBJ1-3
CASSETLTGNTIYF
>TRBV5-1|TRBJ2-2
CASSFNTGELFF
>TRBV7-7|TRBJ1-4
CASNRTGLVSNEKLFF
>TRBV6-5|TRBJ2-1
CASSYRPYHNEQFF
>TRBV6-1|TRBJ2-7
CASSAIWRDRSYEQYF
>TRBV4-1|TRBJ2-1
CASSQEIRPNEQFF
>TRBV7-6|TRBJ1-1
CASSPMFPSDKDTEAFF
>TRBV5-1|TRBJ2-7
CASSWYSGTVYEQYF
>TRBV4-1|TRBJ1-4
CASSQDPIFGGMDEKLFF
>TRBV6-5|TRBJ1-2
CASSYSMGGGNYGYTF
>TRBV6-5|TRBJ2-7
CASSRDRGLHEQYF
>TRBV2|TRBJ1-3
CASSRTGGYSGNTIYF
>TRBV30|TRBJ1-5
CAWSRQGTQPQHF
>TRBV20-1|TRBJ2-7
CSATGGGEQYF
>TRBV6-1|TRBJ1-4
CASRDRDNREKLFF
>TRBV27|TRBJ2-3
CASSFDGDTQYF
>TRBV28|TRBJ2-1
CASSLTGLSYNEQFF
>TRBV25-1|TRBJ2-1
CASTPGEGAYNEQFF
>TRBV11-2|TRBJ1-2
CASSSIYPGLNYGYTF
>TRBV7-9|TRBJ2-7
CASSPLPGEEVNEQYF
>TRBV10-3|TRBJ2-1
CAISPTSGGYNEQFF
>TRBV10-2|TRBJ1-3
CASSPPDRAGNTIYF
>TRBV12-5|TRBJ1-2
CASGLNGRSNYGYTF
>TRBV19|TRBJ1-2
CASSADRGGYGYTF
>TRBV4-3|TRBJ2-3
CASSHPTSAESTDTQYF
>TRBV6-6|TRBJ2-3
CASSSDLTDTQYF
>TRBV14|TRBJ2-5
CASSQSRQETQYF
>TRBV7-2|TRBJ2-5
CASSLPNQETQYF
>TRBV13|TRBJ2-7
CASSSHPVTEQYF
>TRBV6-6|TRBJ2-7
CASSDTRGTGYEQYF
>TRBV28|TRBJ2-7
CASSLAGTPYEQYF
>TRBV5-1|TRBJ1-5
CASSLEGFNQPQHF
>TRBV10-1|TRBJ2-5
CASSAHGQGKETQYF
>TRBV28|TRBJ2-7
CASSHGLAGVYEQYF
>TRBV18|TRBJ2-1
CASSSSTAHYNEQFF
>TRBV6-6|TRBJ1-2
CAAGYFYTGLNYGYTF
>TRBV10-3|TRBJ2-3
CAISERVRSTDTQYF
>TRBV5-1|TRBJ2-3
CASSLGIGAGGPSTDTQYF
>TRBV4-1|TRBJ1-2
CASSQTTGSLDSGYTF
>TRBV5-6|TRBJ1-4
CASSGGLYRMFF
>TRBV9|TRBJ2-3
CASSVEADTQYF